This is a list of T cell receptor beta chains from one sample in a study of T-cell memory formation after mild COVID-19. MiXCR, applied by TCRdb to the 5' RACE reads, yields one record per CDR3 protein. The table has roughly 260,000 distinct CDR3 sequences, roughly 15% seen once; the top ten hold around 3.4%. Sequencing input: PBMCs or a T cell subset sorted from them (not recorded which). These receptors all come from a man younger than 35 who had mild COVID-19 (a few samples of this study predate the infection). Cell type and time point are not known. Each CDR3 is given with its conserved first and last residue. Each record gives: J gene, clone size, V gene, D gene, CDR3 protein, CDR3 DNA. D genes are given only for firm matches. The size of a clone is reported for some rows only, either as once, few or many, or as a class for expanded clones.

j_call: TRBJ2-2; clone_size: few; v_call: TRBV10-3; d_call: NA; cdr3_aa: CAISEPRDRLSSIVANTGELFF; cdr3_nt: TGTGCCATCAGTGAGCCGCGGGACCGTCTCTCTTCGATAGTCGCGAACACCGGGGAGCTGTTTTTT
j_call: TRBJ2-5; clone_size: NA; v_call: TRBV11-3; d_call: TRBD1; cdr3_aa: CASSRDSRETQYF; cdr3_nt: TGTGCCAGCAGCCGGGACAGCCGGGAGACCCAGTACTTC
j_call: TRBJ2-5; clone_size: many; v_call: TRBV7-2; d_call: NA; cdr3_aa: CASSSQVQETQYF; cdr3_nt: TGTGCCAGCAGCTCTCAGGTACAAGAGACCCAGTACTTC
j_call: TRBJ1-1; clone_size: NA; v_call: TRBV30; d_call: NA; cdr3_aa: CAWSPVGTEAFF; cdr3_nt: TGTGCCTGGAGTCCGGTAGGGACTGAAGCTTTCTTT
j_call: TRBJ2-3; clone_size: many; v_call: TRBV5-1; d_call: TRBD2; cdr3_aa: CASSLGQRGKDTQYF; cdr3_nt: TGCGCCAGCAGCTTGGGGCAGCGGGGGAAAGATACGCAGTATTTT
j_call: TRBJ1-1; clone_size: NA; v_call: TRBV27; d_call: NA; cdr3_aa: CASSVLGATEAFF; cdr3_nt: TGTGCCAGCAGTGTCCTGGGAGCTACTGAAGCTTTCTTT
j_call: TRBJ2-7; clone_size: few; v_call: TRBV4-2; d_call: NA; cdr3_aa: CASSQGRSQGGYEQYF; cdr3_nt: TGTGCCAGCAGCCAAGGAAGGTCACAGGGGGGGTACGAGCAGTACTTC
j_call: TRBJ2-7; clone_size: NA; v_call: TRBV27; d_call: NA; cdr3_aa: CASSCEQYF; cdr3_nt: TGTGCCAGCAGTTGCGAGCAGTACTTC
j_call: TRBJ2-7; clone_size: few; v_call: TRBV6-2/TRBV6-3; d_call: TRBD2; cdr3_aa: CASSYAGTSGSYEQYF; cdr3_nt: TGTGCCAGCAGTTACGCCGGGACTAGCGGTTCCTACGAGCAGTACTTC
j_call: TRBJ2-7; clone_size: NA; v_call: TRBV7-2; d_call: TRBD2; cdr3_aa: CASSFESGAYEQYF; cdr3_nt: TGTGCCAGCAGCTTCGAAAGCGGGGCCTACGAGCAGTACTTC
j_call: TRBJ2-7; clone_size: many; v_call: TRBV5-1; d_call: TRBD1; cdr3_aa: CASKIWQGDEQYF; cdr3_nt: TGCGCCAGCAAAATTTGGCAGGGGGACGAGCAGTACTTC
j_call: TRBJ2-3; clone_size: NA; v_call: TRBV7-6; d_call: NA; cdr3_aa: CASSDLAGASTDTQYF; cdr3_nt: TGTGCCAGCAGCGACCTGGCGGGGGCTAGCACAGATACGCAGTATTTT
j_call: TRBJ2-3; clone_size: NA; v_call: TRBV30; d_call: NA; cdr3_aa: CAWSLDAASTDTQYF; cdr3_nt: TGTGCCTGGAGCCTCGACGCCGCTAGCACAGATACGCAGTATTTT
j_call: TRBJ2-1; clone_size: many; v_call: TRBV5-1; d_call: TRBD1; cdr3_aa: CASSVGQLKGEQFF; cdr3_nt: TGCGCCAGCAGCGTGGGACAGCTCAAAGGTGAGCAGTTCTTC
j_call: TRBJ1-2; clone_size: few; v_call: TRBV10-3; d_call: TRBD1; cdr3_aa: CAISPTGDGYTF; cdr3_nt: TGTGCCATCAGCCCTACAGGGGATGGCTACACCTTC
j_call: TRBJ1-2; clone_size: few; v_call: TRBV20-1; d_call: TRBD1; cdr3_aa: CSARSPGQGDWYGYTF; cdr3_nt: TGCAGTGCTAGATCGCCTGGACAGGGGGATTGGTATGGCTACACCTTC
j_call: TRBJ2-5; clone_size: many; v_call: TRBV5-1; d_call: NA; cdr3_aa: CASSSQWGAGETQYF; cdr3_nt: TGCGCCAGCAGCTCCCAGTGGGGGGCTGGGGAGACCCAGTACTTC
j_call: TRBJ1-5; clone_size: few; v_call: TRBV7-8; d_call: NA; cdr3_aa: CASSAIDRDNQPQHF; cdr3_nt: TGTGCCAGCAGCGCCATAGACCGAGACAATCAGCCCCAGCATTTT
j_call: TRBJ2-7; clone_size: NA; v_call: TRBV5-1; d_call: NA; cdr3_aa: CASRNSQSSYEQYF; cdr3_nt: TGCGCCAGCCGAAACAGCCAGAGCTCCTACGAGCAGTACTTC
j_call: TRBJ1-5; clone_size: few; v_call: TRBV12-3/TRBV12-4; d_call: NA; cdr3_aa: CASSRDQGYSNQPQHF; cdr3_nt: TGTGCCAGCAGTAGGGACCAGGGATATAGCAATCAGCCCCAGCATTTT
j_call: TRBJ2-3; clone_size: few; v_call: TRBV7-2; d_call: NA; cdr3_aa: CASSFRVGTDTQYF; cdr3_nt: TGTGCCAGCAGCTTCAGGGTCGGCACAGATACGCAGTATTTT
j_call: TRBJ2-4; clone_size: NA; v_call: TRBV3-1; d_call: TRBD2; cdr3_aa: CASSQKSGGDIQYF; cdr3_nt: TGTGCCAGCAGCCAGAAGAGCGGGGGAGACATTCAGTACTTC
j_call: TRBJ2-1; clone_size: few; v_call: TRBV27; d_call: TRBD1; cdr3_aa: CASSGQGNEQFF; cdr3_nt: TGTGCCAGCAGCGGACAGGGGAATGAGCAGTTCTTC
j_call: TRBJ2-3; clone_size: NA; v_call: TRBV10-3; d_call: NA; cdr3_aa: CAISVVGPRADTQYF; cdr3_nt: TGTGCCATCAGTGTAGTGGGACCGAGGGCAGATACGCAGTATTTT
j_call: TRBJ2-3; clone_size: medium-sized; v_call: TRBV5-4; d_call: TRBD2; cdr3_aa: CASSRRTSGEDTQYF; cdr3_nt: TGTGCCAGCAGCAGACGGACTAGCGGGGAGGATACGCAGTATTTT
j_call: TRBJ2-7; clone_size: few; v_call: TRBV15; d_call: NA; cdr3_aa: CATSQGSSYEQYF; cdr3_nt: TGTGCCACCAGTCAGGGGTCGTCCTACGAGCAGTACTTC
j_call: TRBJ2-2; clone_size: NA; v_call: TRBV5-1; d_call: TRBD1; cdr3_aa: CASSPGQGVNTGELFF; cdr3_nt: TGCGCCAGCAGCCCGGGGCAGGGGGTAAACACCGGGGAGCTGTTTTTT
j_call: TRBJ2-2; clone_size: NA; v_call: TRBV12-3/TRBV12-4; d_call: TRBD2; cdr3_aa: CASSIAGGLGGELFF; cdr3_nt: TGTGCCAGCAGCATAGCGGGGGGGCTCGGCGGGGAGCTGTTTTTT
j_call: TRBJ2-3; clone_size: NA; v_call: TRBV3-1; d_call: NA; cdr3_aa: CASSKFGTDTQYF; cdr3_nt: TGTGCCAGCAGCAAATTTGGGACAGATACGCAGTATTTT
j_call: TRBJ2-5; clone_size: NA; v_call: TRBV5-1; d_call: NA; cdr3_aa: CASSLAGPGRETQYF; cdr3_nt: TGCGCCAGCAGCTTGGCCGGGCCAGGGCGCGAGACCCAGTACTTC
j_call: TRBJ2-3; clone_size: few; v_call: TRBV7-3; d_call: NA; cdr3_aa: CASSPLGVDTQYF; cdr3_nt: TGTGCCAGCAGCCCTTTGGGCGTCGATACGCAGTATTTT
j_call: TRBJ2-3; clone_size: NA; v_call: TRBV7-2; d_call: NA; cdr3_aa: CASSLWGDRTDTQYF; cdr3_nt: TGTGCCAGCAGCTTATGGGGGGACCGCACAGATACGCAGTATTTT
j_call: TRBJ2-3; clone_size: NA; v_call: TRBV20-1; d_call: NA; cdr3_aa: CSASGDTDTQYF; cdr3_nt: TGCAGTGCGTCGGGGGACACAGATACGCAGTATTTT
j_call: TRBJ2-1; clone_size: few; v_call: TRBV7-9; d_call: TRBD1; cdr3_aa: CASSPRQGEEQFF; cdr3_nt: TGTGCCAGCAGCCCAAGACAGGGAGAGGAGCAGTTCTTC
j_call: TRBJ1-2; clone_size: few; v_call: TRBV27; d_call: NA; cdr3_aa: CASSLSGLSRGYTF; cdr3_nt: TGTGCCAGCAGTTTATCCGGCCTCTCTCGGGGCTACACCTTC